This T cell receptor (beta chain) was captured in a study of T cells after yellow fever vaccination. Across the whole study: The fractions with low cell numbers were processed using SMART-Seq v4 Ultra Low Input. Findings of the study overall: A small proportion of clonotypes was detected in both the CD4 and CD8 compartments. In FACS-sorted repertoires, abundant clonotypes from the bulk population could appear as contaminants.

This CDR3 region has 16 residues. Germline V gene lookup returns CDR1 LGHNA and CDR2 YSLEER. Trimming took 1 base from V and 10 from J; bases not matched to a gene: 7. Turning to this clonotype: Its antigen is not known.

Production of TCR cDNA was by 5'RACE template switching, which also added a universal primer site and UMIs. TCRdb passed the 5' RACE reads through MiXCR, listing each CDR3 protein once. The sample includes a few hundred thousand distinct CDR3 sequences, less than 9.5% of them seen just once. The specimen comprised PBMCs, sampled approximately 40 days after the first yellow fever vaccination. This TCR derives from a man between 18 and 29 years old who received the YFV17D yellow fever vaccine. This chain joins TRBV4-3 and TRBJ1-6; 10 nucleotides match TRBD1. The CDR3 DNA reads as TGCGCCAGCAGCCAAGTGAGGACAGGGGGTATCTCACCCCTCCACTTT. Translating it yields CASSQVRTGGISPLHF.